The T cell receptor beta chain described here comes from a study of human T cells and chemical hapten exposure. Findings and caveats of the study: There was a positive correlation between PT1 expanded TCR counts and patch test score.

MiXCR, run by TCRdb on the RACE reads, gives a single entry per CDR3 protein. The sample includes 90,000 to 120,000 distinct CDR3 sequences, roughly 9.6% seen only once; the top ten take under 4.5%. Time point: patch test 1, 2 weeks after DPC sensitization. Treatment described: therapeutic diphenylcyclopropenone sensitization with weekly scalp DPC. This clonotype was detected many times. Its target is not known. This receptor was identified in a woman between 40 and 55 years old with alopecia areata. Some clones in this sample may be carry-over from other donors' samples. Sequenced material: whole blood, taken in connection with sensitization to the hapten diphenylcyclopropenone (DPC).

In DNA, the CDR3 is TGCGCCAGCAGCCAAGATTATTACGAGACCCAGTACTTC. Translating it yields CASSQDYYETQYF. The genes are TRBV4-3 and TRBJ2-5, with D unclear. The CDR3 totals 13 residues. Germline CDR1 reads LGHNA; CDR2 reads YSLEER. Trimming left V 0 bases short and J 5 bases short, with 7 bases between.